This record concerns one T cell receptor beta chain sequence. A universal primer site was created by template switching, with the cDNA bearing unique molecular identifiers. TCRdb redid the calling of the 5' RACE reads with MiXCR, one entry per CDR3 protein. This repertoire shows 600,000 to 800,000 distinct CDR3 sequences, around 20% found once; its top ten account for 4% to 5.5%. Germline V gene data show CDR1 as SGHVS and CDR2 as FQNEAQ. Trimming removed 5 bases from V and 6 bases from J, with 11 bases in between. The CDR3 has 12 amino acids. This entry comes from a study of identical twins. Another study also made use of these data, one on T cells expressing NK-cell markers.

This TCR was recovered from a woman aged 18-29 years in good health. This chain connects TRBV7-8 to TRBJ2-7; D is undetermined. The sample taken for sequencing was PBMCs. CDR3 sequence reads: CASSTQMGEQYF. The CDR3 nucleotides are TGTGCCAGCAGCACACAGATGGGCGAGCAGTACTTC.